This entry lists 15 T cell receptor beta chains sequenced from one sample in a study of radiotherapy plus CTLA-4 blockade in lung cancer. The repertoire was sequenced with immunoSEQ multiplex PCR; TCRdb's copy has only in-frame clones and lacks some. The sample yields about 76,000 clones, around 81% seen once. Sequences were derived from peripheral blood, sampled from a patient treated with radiotherapy plus ipilimumab. These receptors all stem from a human donor with non-small cell lung cancer whose response to radiotherapy plus ipilimumab could not be evaluated. Some clones in this sample may be carry-over from other donors' samples.

The chain is built from TRBV5-6 and TRBJ2-1; 8 nucleotides line up with TRBD1. V dropped 3 bases and J dropped 8; count of bases not matched to a gene: 7. The CDR3 runs to 14 residues. Germline-derived CDR1 and CDR2 are SGHDT and YYEEEE. The CDR3 DNA reads TGTGCCAGCAGCTCGGACAGGGAGATTGATGAGCAGTTCTTC. Translation: CASSSDREIDEQFF.

The chain links TRBV5-1 to TRBJ1-6, with D hard to call. There are 14 residues in the CDR3. Trimming left V 2 bases short and J 10 bases short, with 13 bases between. The germline V gene encodes CDR1 SGHRS and CDR2 YFSETQ. The CDR3 loop reads CASSLGQVESPLHF. The CDR3 DNA reads TGCGCCAGCAGCTTAGGCCAGGTTGAGTCACCCCTCCACTTT.

The table lists this clone with a count of one. The gene calls are TRBV19 and TRBJ2-2; D perhaps matches TRBD2 (5 bases). This CDR3 is 14 amino acids long. The germline V and J ends were trimmed by 7 bases and 0 bases, with 9 bases remaining between them. Germline CDR1 and CDR2: LNHDA and SQIVND (reference sequence). CDR3 amino acids: CASKRAPNTGELFF. The CDR3 DNA is TGTGCCAGTAAGAGGGCGCCGAACACCGGGGAGCTGTTTTTT.

This rearrangement joins TRBV13 to TRBJ2-7; 9 nucleotides align to TRBD2. Germline trimming cut 5 bases from V and 2 bases from J; bases unmatched to any gene: 4. This CDR3 has 14 amino acids. In germline, CDR1 is PRHDT, CDR2 FYEKMQ (reference sequence). CDR3 sequence: CASSVGLATYEQYF. CDR3 sequence (DNA): TGTGCCAGCAGCGTCGGACTAGCGACCTACGAGCAGTACTTC.

The rearrangement links TRBV2 to TRBJ1-5; the match to TRBD1 covers 8 bases. V lost 4 bases to trimming and J lost 5 bases; unmatched junction nucleotides: 4. Germline CDR1 and CDR2: SNHLY and FYNNEI. The CDR3 runs 14 residues. For the CDR3, the DNA is TGTGCCAGCAGTGGGACAGGGATGTATCAGCCCCAGCATTTT. It specifies CASSGTGMYQPQHF.

The chain's CDR3 is CASSPARTSGTGRFFATSDTQYF. The DNA for the CDR3 is TGCGCCAGCAGCCCAGCGCGGACTTCTGGGACAGGGCGCTTTTTCGCCACATCAGATACGCAGTATTTT. This rearrangement joins TRBV5-1 to TRBJ2-3, with 9 bases lining up with TRBD1. Germline loops: CDR1 SGHRS, CDR2 YFSETQ. CDR3 length equals 23 residues. Losses at the gene ends were 4 bases for V and 4 bases for J; bases not matched to a gene: 31.

The chain has TRBV4-1 and TRBJ1-2, with 8 positions matching TRBD1. J lost 8 bases, V lost 0 bases, and 11 bases had no gene match. This CDR3 has 16 residues. Germline CDR1 reads MGHRA; CDR2 reads YSYEKL. CDR3 region: CASSQDPVDRGKGYTF. The DNA for the CDR3 is TGCGCCAGCAGCCAAGATCCCGTCGACAGGGGCAAGGGCTACACCTTC.

The chain links TRBV5-1 to TRBJ2-7; D not resolved. Germline V gives CDR1 SGHRS, CDR2 YFSETQ. The CDR3 is made up of 14 amino acids. V lost 0 bases, J lost 1 base, and 8 bases lay in between. CDR3 residues: CASSLVVHSYEQYF. CDR3 coding DNA: TGCGCCAGCAGCTTGGTTGTCCATTCCTACGAGCAGTACTTC.

V and J are TRBV9 and TRBJ2-3; tentative D call: TRBD2 (6 bases). This CDR3 is 13 amino acids long. V was shortened by 9 bases and J by 1 base, with 12 bases between the two germline ends. Germline loops: CDR1 SGDLS, CDR2 YYNGEE. The CDR3 region is CAKWASGTDTQYF. The CDR3 coding sequence is TGTGCCAAGTGGGCTAGCGGCACAGATACGCAGTATTTT.

The chain is built from TRBV27 and TRBJ2-1; 13 nucleotides line up with TRBD2. V was clipped by 5 bases and J by 8 bases; unmatched bases: 3. CDR3 length: 14 amino acids. Germline CDR1 reads MNHEY; CDR2 reads SMNVEV (reference sequence). The CDR3 spells CASSPLAGGYEQFF. Here the CDR3 DNA reads TGTGCCAGCAGTCCACTAGCGGGGGGGTATGAGCAGTTCTTC.

V usage is TRBV30 and J usage is TRBJ1-4; the match to TRBD1 covers 7 bases. V lost 1 base and J lost 6; bases outside the gene matches: 11. The V gene's germline CDR1 is GTSNPN and CDR2 SVGIG (reference sequence). The CDR3 consists of 16 residues. The CDR3 DNA follows: TGTGCCTGGAGTGCTGACAGGGCGGACGTGGATGAAAAACTGTTTTTT. Protein sequence: CAWSADRADVDEKLFF.

This clone was seen more than once but under ten times. The J gene is TRBJ1-1, the V gene TRBV5-6; D unclear. The CDR3 covers 12 residues. Trimming took off 2 bases at V and 6 bases at J, with 8 bases between the two ends. CDR1 is SGHDT, CDR2 YYEEEE, per germline. The CDR3 sequence is CASSFGPAEAFF. In nucleotides, the CDR3 is TGTGCCAGCAGCTTTGGGCCCGCTGAAGCTTTCTTT.

The gene calls are TRBV6-5 and TRBJ1-1; D not resolved. Germline V lookup: CDR1 MNHEY, CDR2 SVGAGI. V was cut by 6 bases and J by 1 base, with 9 bases left in between. This CDR3 is built from 13 residues. Written as DNA, the CDR3 is TGTGCCAGCAGCCCCTACCAGAACACTGAAGCTTTCTTT. Translated, it gives CASSPYQNTEAFF.

The rearrangement links TRBV13 to TRBJ1-1; the match to TRBD1 covers 10 bases. The V gene's germline CDR1 is PRHDT and CDR2 FYEKMQ (reference sequence). This CDR3 has 16 residues. V lost 5 bases to trimming and J lost 8 bases; unmatched junction nucleotides: 14. For the CDR3, the DNA is TGTGCCAGCAGCGCACTGCAGGGACAGGGGTATTTCGAAGCTTTCTTT. Translation gives CASSALQGQGYFEAFF. Based on the CDR3 plus reference TRBV13 and TRBJ1-1, the full variable domain is AAGVIQSPRHLIKEKRETATLKCYPIPRHDTVYWYQQGPGQDPQFLISFYEKMQSDKGSIPDRFSAQQFSDYHSELNMSSLELGDSALYFCASSALQGQGYFEAFFGQGTRLTVV.

The genes are TRBV4-3 and TRBJ1-2; D call uncertain. Trimming took 0 bases from V and 8 from J, leaving 10 bases between them. Germline CDR1 is LGHNA and CDR2 is YSLEER. The CDR3 contains 13 residues. CDR3 sequence (DNA): TGCGCCAGCAGCCAAGAGGAGGTGAGGGGCTACACCTTC. Translated: CASSQEEVRGYTF.